This T cell receptor beta chain appears in the sequencing data of a study of CD8 T cells in ankylosing spondylitis. Study-wide findings and caveats: Made up of eight highly homologous variants, a TCR beta motif appeared characteristic of ankylosing spondylitis blood. It was reported that disease-linked clones were significantly enriched in matched ankylosing spondylitis synovial fluid. Reports of some motif variants in reactive arthritis synovial fluid and blood predate this one.

The CDR3 has 14 amino acids. The germline V and J ends were trimmed by 2 bases and 7 bases, with 12 bases remaining between them. The germline gives CDR1 WNHNN, CDR2 SYGVQD (reference sequence). Making use of molecular barcodes, quantitative 5'-RACE generated TCR beta libraries. One entry per CDR3 protein results from TCRdb running MiXCR on the 5' RACE reads. This sample carries about 160,000 distinct CDR3 sequences, approximately 16% of them seen once, and the ten largest clones take about 7.8%. Remarks on this clonotype: Its antigen is not known.

The genes are TRBV10-1 and TRBJ2-1, with D hard to call. The receptor's source is a male donor with ankylosing spondylitis or in good health (not recorded which). The sequenced sample consisted of blood, either unsorted or a sorted T cell fraction (not recorded which). The CDR3 region has the DNA TGCGCCAGCAGTGAGGGTAGGGTAGGAAATGAGCAGTTCTTC. Protein sequence: CASSEGRVGNEQFF.